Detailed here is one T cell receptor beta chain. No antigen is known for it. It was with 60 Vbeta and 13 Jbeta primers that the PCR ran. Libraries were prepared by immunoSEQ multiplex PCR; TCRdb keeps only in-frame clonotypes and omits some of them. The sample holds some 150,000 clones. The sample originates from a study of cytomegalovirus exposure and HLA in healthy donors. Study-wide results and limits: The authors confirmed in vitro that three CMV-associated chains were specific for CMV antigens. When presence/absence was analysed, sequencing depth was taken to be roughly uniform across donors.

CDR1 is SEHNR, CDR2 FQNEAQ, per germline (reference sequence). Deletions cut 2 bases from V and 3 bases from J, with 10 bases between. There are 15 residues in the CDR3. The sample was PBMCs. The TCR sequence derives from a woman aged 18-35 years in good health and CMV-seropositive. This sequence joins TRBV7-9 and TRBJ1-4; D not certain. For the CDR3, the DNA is TGTGCCAGCAGCTTATCGGGGTCTCCTAATGAAAAACTGTTTTTT. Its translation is CASSLSGSPNEKLFF.